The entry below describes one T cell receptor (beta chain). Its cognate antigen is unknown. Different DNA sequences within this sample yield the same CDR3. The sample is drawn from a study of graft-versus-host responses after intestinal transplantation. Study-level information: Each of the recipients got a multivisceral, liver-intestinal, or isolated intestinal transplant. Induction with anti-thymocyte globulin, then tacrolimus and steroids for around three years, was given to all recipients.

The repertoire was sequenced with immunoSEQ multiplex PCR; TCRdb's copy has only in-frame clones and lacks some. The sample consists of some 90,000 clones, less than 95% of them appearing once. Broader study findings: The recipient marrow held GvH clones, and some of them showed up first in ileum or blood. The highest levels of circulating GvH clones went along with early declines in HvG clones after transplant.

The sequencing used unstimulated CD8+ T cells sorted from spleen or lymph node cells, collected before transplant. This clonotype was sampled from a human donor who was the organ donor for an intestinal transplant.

The CDR3 loop is CASSLTGGTGELFF. DNA of the CDR3: TGTGCCAGCAGCTTAACCGGGGGCACCGGGGAGCTGTTTTTT. The chain combines TRBV7-3 with TRBJ2-2, with D perhaps matching TRBD2 (6 bases). Germline-derived CDR1 and CDR2 are SGHTA and FQGTGA. V gave up 0 bases and J gave up 4 bases, with 6 bases separating them. The CDR3 spans 14 residues.